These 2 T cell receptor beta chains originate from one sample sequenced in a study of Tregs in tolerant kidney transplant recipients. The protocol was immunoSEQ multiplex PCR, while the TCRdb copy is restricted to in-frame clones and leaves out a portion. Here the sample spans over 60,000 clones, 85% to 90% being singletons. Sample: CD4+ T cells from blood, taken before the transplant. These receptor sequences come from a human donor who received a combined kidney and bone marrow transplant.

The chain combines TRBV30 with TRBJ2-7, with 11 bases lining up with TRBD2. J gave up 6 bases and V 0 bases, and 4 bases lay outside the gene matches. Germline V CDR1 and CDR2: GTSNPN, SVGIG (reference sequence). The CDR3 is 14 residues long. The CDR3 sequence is CAWSVRLAGFEQYF. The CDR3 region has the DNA TGTGCCTGGAGTGTACGACTAGCGGGATTCGAGCAGTACTTC.

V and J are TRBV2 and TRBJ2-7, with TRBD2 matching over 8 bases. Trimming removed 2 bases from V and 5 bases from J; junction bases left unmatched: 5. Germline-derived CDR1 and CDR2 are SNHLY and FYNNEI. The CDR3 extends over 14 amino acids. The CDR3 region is CASSERIAGHEQYF. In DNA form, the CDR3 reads TGTGCCAGCAGTGAAAGGATAGCGGGACACGAGCAGTACTTC.